This TCR beta chain is drawn from a study of T cells expressing NK-cell markers. Study information: The authors derived TCR beta repertoires from sorted CD3+CD56+NKG2C+, CD3+CD56+NKG2C- and CD3+CD56-NKG2C+ T cells. Study outcomes and limitations: Dominant NKG2C+ clonotypes in over 5 donors made up 1.0-7.0% of CD8+ T cells. For several donors, these clonotypes were likewise the leading ones in the CD3+CD56-NKG2C+ fraction.

It was by 5'RACE template switching with UMIs that TCR beta cDNA was made. One entry per CDR3 protein, without DNA, is what TCRdb gives after re-calling the 5' RACE reads. The listing records about 440,000 distinct CDR3 sequences. Germline CDR1 and CDR2: MNHEY and SVGEGT. The CDR3 length is 12 residues. About this clonotype itself: Its specificity is not known.

This TCR came from a woman aged 18 to 75 in good health. Sequencing was carried out using blood T cells: a sorted CD56 or NKG2C T cell subset, CD4+ or CD8+ T cells, or bulk PBMC T cells (not recorded which). The chain links TRBV6-2 or TRBV6-3 to TRBJ1-2; TCRdb's assignment of TRBD1 cannot be checked, as there is no DNA. The CDR3 here is CASSYGPGGYTF.